This is a list of T cell receptor beta chains from one sample in a study of lymphopenia after photon versus proton radiotherapy. This table comes from immunoSEQ multiplex PCR, and its TCRdb copy is limited to in-frame clones, with some not included. The table has tens of thousands of clones, 85% to 90% seen once. Sample: peripheral blood, taken from a patient treated with proton-based radiotherapy. The receptors derive from a woman in her seventies with pancreatic cancer. Some clones in this sample may be carry-over from other donors' samples. Both conserved end residues are part of each CDR3. The order of the fields is J gene, clone size, D gene, V gene, CDR3 DNA, CDR3 protein. D genes are given only for firm matches. Expanded clones are given a class, and other clones once, few, many or no size at all.

TRBJ2-7,.,TRBD2,TRBV5-4,TGTGCCAGCAGCTTGAAGCGACTAGCGGGAGATTTTGAGGACCAGTACTTC,CASSLKRLAGDFEDQYF
TRBJ1-2,.,.,TRBV10-3,TGTGCCATCAGTGAGGGCAGGGAGCAAGGCTACACCTTC,CAISEGREQGYTF
TRBJ1-2,.,TRBD1,TRBV7-2,TGTGCCAGCAGCTCGTCTCCGGGACAGAACTATGGCTACACCTTC,CASSSSPGQNYGYTF
TRBJ2-5,.,TRBD1,TRBV10-3,TGTGCCATCAGTTTAAGACAGGGGCAAGAGACCCAGTACTTC,CAISLRQGQETQYF
TRBJ1-1,.,TRBD1,TRBV6-5,TGTGCCAGCAGTAGCACCGGGACAGGGAACACTGAAGCTTTCTTT,CASSSTGTGNTEAFF
TRBJ2-2,.,.,TRBV5-1,TGCGCCAGCAGCTTGTTACAGGGTGGCGGGGAGCTGTTTTTT,CASSLLQGGGELFF
TRBJ1-5,.,.,TRBV2,TGTGCCAGCAGTCAATTAGGGGAAAGCAATCAGCCCCAGCATTTT,CASSQLGESNQPQHF
TRBJ2-3,once,TRBD1,TRBV9,TGTGCCAGCAGCCCAGAGGGGGCCAGCACAGATACGCAGTATTTT,CASSPEGASTDTQYF
TRBJ2-1,.,.,TRBV28,TGTGCCAGCAGTTTTGCGGGCACCAACCCTGAGCAGTTCTTC,CASSFAGTNPEQFF
TRBJ1-1,.,TRBD1,TRBV29-1,TGCAGCGTTGAAAGTACAGGGGGGACTGAAGCTTTCTTT,CSVESTGGTEAFF
TRBJ2-7,few,.,TRBV5-5,TGTGCCAGCAGCTTGGGTTACGGGAGTGGCTACGAGCAGTACTTC,CASSLGYGSGYEQYF